The 30 T cell receptor beta chains reported below all come from one sample, sequenced in a study of control samples from healthy donors and cancer patients. Measured with immunoSEQ multiplex PCR; TCRdb has only the in-frame clones, and not every one. The sample lists just over 150,000 clones, about 93% occurring once. What was sequenced was blood. All receptors derive from a man aged 50 to 60 in good health.

The chain uses TRBV27 and TRBJ1-2; TRBD1 agrees at 9 bases. Germline-derived CDR1 and CDR2 are MNHEY and SMNVEV (reference sequence). The CDR3 totals 13 residues. Trimming removed 6 bases from V and 8 bases from J; junction bases left unmatched: 7. The CDR3 bases are TGTGCCAGCAGCCTACAGGGGGCTCGAGGCTACACCTTC. Protein sequence: CASSLQGARGYTF.

This clone has only one observation. This chain links TRBV24-1 with TRBJ2-7; 7 positions agree with TRBD2. V lost 5 bases, J lost 9 bases, and 9 bases stayed unmatched. CDR3 size: 13 residues. The germline CDR1 and CDR2 sequences are KGHDR and SFDVKD. The CDR3 reads CATSARREKGQYF. CDR3 nucleotide sequence: TGTGCCACCAGTGCGCGGCGGGAGAAGGGGCAGTACTTC.

The rearrangement links TRBV28 to TRBJ2-5, with D unclear. This CDR3 region has 11 residues. V lost 8 bases and J 5 bases, leaving 9 bases between the germline ends. Germline V lookup: CDR1 MDHEN, CDR2 SYDVKM. The CDR3 sequence: CASGIQETQYF. CDR3 nucleotide sequence: TGTGCCAGCGGCATCCAGGAGACCCAGTACTTC.

The rearrangement links TRBV2 to TRBJ2-1; D ambiguous. CDR1 is SNHLY, CDR2 FYNNEI, per germline. V was clipped by 8 bases and J by 8 bases, with 13 bases between them. The CDR3 is 12 residues long. The DNA of the CDR3 is TGTGCCAGCGCTTTGGAAGGCTATGAGCAGTTCTTC. Its translation is CASALEGYEQFF.

This clone was observed once. The chain is built from TRBV5-1 and TRBJ2-7; 10 nucleotides align to TRBD2. Germline V lookup: CDR1 SGHRS, CDR2 YFSETQ. This CDR3 contains 14 residues. The J segment lost 6 bases and the V segment lost 5 bases, leaving 8 bases of the junction unmatched. CDR3 sequence reads: CASRLAGRRGEQYF. In nucleotides, the CDR3 is TGCGCCAGCAGACTAGCGGGAAGACGAGGCGAGCAGTACTTC.

The rearrangement links TRBV28 to TRBJ1-1; unclear D gene. The CDR3 extends over 14 amino acids. Germline-derived CDR1 and CDR2 are MDHEN and SYDVKM. Trimming took off 3 bases at V and 6 bases at J, with 14 bases between the two ends. CDR3 bases: TGTGCCAGCAGTTTGGCCGGGCGACTAGCTGAAGCTTTCTTT. Protein: CASSLAGRLAEAFF.

The chain combines TRBV28 with TRBJ2-7; D uncertain. Germline CDR1 MDHEN, CDR2 SYDVKM. There are 13 residues in the CDR3. V was shortened by 6 bases and J by 0 bases, with 9 bases between the two germline ends. In DNA, the CDR3 is TGTGCCAGCAGGCCCCCGAGCTCCTACGAGCAGTACTTC. Encoded protein: CASRPPSSYEQYF.

The CDR3 region is CATSRERGSYNSPLHF. The DNA of the CDR3 is TGTGCCACCAGCAGAGAACGGGGCTCCTATAATTCACCCCTCCACTTT. The chain joins TRBV15 to TRBJ1-6; no clear D. The CDR3 length is 16 residues. Between the trimmed V and J ends, which lost 0 bases and 0 bases, there was a span of 6 bases. In germline, CDR1 is LNHNV, CDR2 YYDKDF (reference sequence).

The rearrangement joins TRBV28 to TRBJ2-2; TRBD2 matches at 16 bases. The CDR3 covers 17 residues. Trimming cost V 5 bases and J 4 bases; bases outside gene matches: 4. CDR1 MDHEN and CDR2 SYDVKM come from the germline V gene. The CDR3 region has the DNA TGTGCCAGCAGTCAGGGACTAGCGGGAGGGCGCACCGGGGAGCTGTTTTTT. Translating it yields CASSQGLAGGRTGELFF.

This rearrangement joins TRBV3-1 (or the pseudogene TRBV3-2) to TRBJ2-7, with D unresolved. CDR3 length equals 14 residues. Per germline, CDR1 LGHDT and CDR2 YNNKEL (reference sequence). V shed 1 base and J shed 5 bases, with 12 bases lying between them. The CDR3 loop reads CASSQAERAHEQYF. In DNA form, the CDR3 reads TGTGCCAGCAGCCAAGCGGAAAGGGCCCACGAGCAGTACTTC.

V gene TRBV28 combines with J gene TRBJ2-7, with 8 positions matching TRBD2. The V gene end was trimmed by 4 bases and the J gene end by 5 bases; junction bases not matched to a gene: 22. Germline CDR1 and CDR2: MDHEN and SYDVKM. This CDR3 region has 19 residues. CDR3 in amino acids: CASSSPHGGSGSSPHEQYF. The CDR3, as DNA: TGTGCCAGCAGTTCCCCCCATGGAGGAAGCGGGAGTAGTCCTCACGAGCAGTACTTC.

This chain connects TRBV2 to TRBJ1-5; D unclear. V lost 3 bases and J lost 0, with 3 bases in between. The length of the CDR3 is 13 residues. In germline, CDR1 is SNHLY, CDR2 FYNNEI. The CDR3: CASSDDSNQPQHF. CDR3 nucleotides: TGTGCCAGCAGTGATGATAGCAATCAGCCCCAGCATTTT.

This clone was counted only a few times. The rearrangement uses TRBV13 and TRBJ1-5; D unclear. With 4 bases removed from V and 1 base from J, the gap between germline ends came to 8 bases. Looked up from germline, CDR1 is PRHDT and CDR2 is FYEKMQ (reference sequence). CDR3 size: 14 residues. The CDR3 reads CASSYGRSNQPQHF. CDR3 bases: TGTGCCAGCAGCTACGGGCGGAGCAATCAGCCCCAGCATTTT.

Note on this clone: Sequence at one end of the junction differs from germline and may be a read error. The chain joins TRBV5-4 to TRBJ1-4; D unresolved. The CDR3 runs 11 residues. Germline V CDR1 and CDR2: SGHNT, YYREEE (reference sequence). Here the CDR3 DNA reads TGTGCCAGCAGCTCCTTAACCAAGCTAAAATTT. It encodes CASSSLTKLKF.

The chain is built from TRBV3-1 (or the pseudogene TRBV3-2) and TRBJ2-3; 8 bases fit TRBD2. Trimming took 4 bases from V and 8 from J; bases not matched to a gene: 8. This CDR3 has 14 residues. Germline V gene data show CDR1 as LGHDT and CDR2 as YNNKEL (reference sequence). In DNA, the CDR3 is TGTGCCAGCAGCCCCGGGACTAGGGGCGGTACGCAGTATTTT. Translated, it gives CASSPGTRGGTQYF.

On this clone itself: The junction shows a germline mismatch at one end, possibly a read error. Other DNA sequences in this sample translate to the same CDR3. This rearrangement joins TRBV18 to TRBJ1-3; 9 bases align to TRBD1. Germline V CDR1 and CDR2: KGHSH, LQKENI. The CDR3 has 20 amino acids. DNA of the CDR3: TGTGCCAGCTCACTAGCCTGGGCCGGGACAGGGACGCCCTCTGGGAACACCATATATTTT. This sequence encodes CASSLAWAGTGTPSGNTIYF.

V is TRBV28 and J is TRBJ2-3; D remains unclear. V was shortened by 2 bases and J by 2 bases, with 8 bases between the two germline ends. This CDR3 comprises 14 residues. Germline CDR1 MDHEN, CDR2 SYDVKM. CDR3 bases: TGTGCCAGCAGTTTAATATTACTCACAGATACGCAGTATTTT. Translated, it gives CASSLILLTDTQYF.

The chain couples TRBV3-1 (or the pseudogene TRBV3-2) to TRBJ2-7; the D gene is possibly TRBD2 (6 bases). Germline values: CDR1 LGHDT, CDR2 YNNKEL (reference sequence). The CDR3 totals 15 residues. V lost 4 bases to trimming and J lost 2 bases, with 15 bases between them. The CDR3 DNA reads as TGTGCCAGCAGCCCCGCAGGGACTGTTGCCTACGAGCAGTACTTC. Translating gives CASSPAGTVAYEQYF.

This clone was observed once. The rearrangement links TRBV25-1 to TRBJ2-7; the match to TRBD1 covers 7 bases. The junction had 8 bases not matched to a gene; V was cut back by 5 bases and J by 4 bases. CDR1 is MGHDK, CDR2 SYGVNS, per germline. The CDR3 has 14 residues. The CDR3, as DNA: TGTGCCAGCAGTCCCGGGACAGCTTCTTACGAGCAGTACTTC. This encodes CASSPGTASYEQYF.

This clone was detected only a few times. V gene TRBV28 combines with J gene TRBJ1-2; tentatively, D is TRBD1 (5 bases). Between the trimmed V and J ends, which lost 2 bases and 0 bases, there was a span of 7 bases. Germline CDR1 and CDR2: MDHEN and SYDVKM. CDR3 size: 14 residues. CDR3 loop: CASSLTGTNYGYTF. CDR3 in DNA: TGTGCCAGCAGTTTAACAGGAACTAACTATGGCTACACCTTC.

The V gene is TRBV6-2 or TRBV6-3, the J gene TRBJ2-3; TRBD1 matches 9 bases. Germline V CDR1 and CDR2: MNHEY, SVGEGT. The CDR3 loop spans 16 amino acids. Germline trimming cut 5 bases from V and 7 bases from J; bases unmatched to any gene: 13. Here the CDR3 reads CASSTRDRVYGNTQYF. DNA for the CDR3: TGTGCCAGCAGTACGCGGGACAGGGTGTACGGGAATACGCAGTATTTT.

This clone was counted between two and nine times. The V call is TRBV15, the J call TRBJ2-7; D is perhaps TRBD1 (6 bases). CDR3 size: 15 residues. Germline assignment: CDR1 LNHNV and CDR2 YYDKDF (reference sequence). Trimming cost V 1 base and J 5 bases, with 15 bases left between them. CDR3: CATSRAGTQGNEQYF. The CDR3 DNA sequence: TGTGCCACCAGCAGAGCCGGGACCCAGGGGAACGAGCAGTACTTC.

This clone was detected a few times. The chain joins TRBV7-9 to TRBJ2-5; D may correspond to TRBD1 or TRBD2 (6 bases each). The V gene's germline CDR1 is SEHNR and CDR2 FQNEAQ (reference sequence). V lost 5 bases and J lost 4, with 20 bases in between. CDR3 size: 16 residues. As DNA, the CDR3 is TGTGCCAGCAGCGACATGGGGGGCTCCGGTCGAGAGACCCAGTACTTC. This encodes CASSDMGGSGRETQYF.

V gene TRBV3-1 (or the pseudogene TRBV3-2) combines with J gene TRBJ2-2; 8 bases are shared with TRBD2. The CDR3 runs 16 residues. Germline V gene lookup returns CDR1 LGHDT and CDR2 YNNKEL (reference sequence). V was pared by 1 base and J by 2 bases, with 3 bases of the junction left unmatched. The CDR3 DNA follows: TGTGCCAGCAGCCAAGGGACTAGCTATAACACCGGGGAGCTGTTTTTT. As protein: CASSQGTSYNTGELFF.

This clone was seen only once. This sequence joins TRBV19 and TRBJ1-5; TRBD1 might be the D (5 bases). Germline loops: CDR1 LNHDA, CDR2 SQIVND (reference sequence). Trimming took 8 bases from V and 0 from J, leaving 17 bases between them. This CDR3 has 16 amino acids. CDR3 sequence: CASGRGADISNQPQHF. CDR3 in DNA: TGTGCCAGTGGCCGCGGGGCAGATATTAGCAATCAGCCCCAGCATTTT. The full variable domain, in which reference TRBV19 and TRBJ1-5 provide the parts outside the CDR3, is DGGITQSPKYLFRKEGQNVTLSCEQNLNHDAMYWYRQDPGQGLRLIYYSQIVNDFQKGDIAEGYSVSREKKESFPLTVTSAQKNPTAFYLCASGRGADISNQPQHFGDGTRLSIL.

The chain recombines TRBV7-3 with TRBJ2-7; 10 bases are shared with TRBD1. CDR3 length: 14 residues. Germline V CDR1 and CDR2: SGHTA, FQGTGA. The V segment lost 5 bases and the J segment 6 bases; nucleotides outside the gene matches: 7. This CDR3 reads CASSLDRGRSEQYF. The CDR3, as DNA: TGTGCCAGCAGCCTCGACAGGGGGCGGTCCGAGCAGTACTTC.

The rearrangement links TRBV11-2 to TRBJ2-2; 10 bases match TRBD1. Germline CDR1 reads SGHAT; CDR2 reads FQNNGV. The CDR3 spans 15 residues. V gave up 6 bases and J gave up 3 bases; unmatched junction bases: 4. The CDR3: CASRRQGADTGELFF. CDR3 coding DNA: TGTGCCAGCAGGAGACAGGGGGCCGACACCGGGGAGCTGTTTTTT.

The chain recombines TRBV19 with TRBJ2-2, with 8 bases lining up with TRBD2. The CDR3 loop spans 14 amino acids. CDR1 and CDR2 (germline): LNHDA, SQIVND (reference sequence). Losses at the gene ends were 7 bases for V and 3 bases for J; bases not matched to a gene: 4. In DNA, the CDR3 is TGTGCCAGTATGAGCGGGGGATACACCGGGGAGCTGTTTTTT. Protein: CASMSGGYTGELFF.

The V and J genes are TRBV11-2 and TRBJ2-7; the D gene is possibly TRBD2 (6 bases). CDR1 is SGHAT and CDR2 is FQNNGV in the germline V gene. The CDR3 consists of 13 residues. V was clipped by 5 bases and J by 5 bases, with 13 bases between them. CDR3 protein: CASSRTREDEQYF. The CDR3 nucleotides are TGTGCCAGCAGCCGGACAAGGGAGGACGAGCAGTACTTC.

The chain joins TRBV5-5 to TRBJ2-7; TRBD1 matches at 10 bases. Per germline, CDR1 SGHKS and CDR2 YYEKEE (reference sequence). Germline trimming cut 0 bases from V and 5 bases from J; bases unmatched to any gene: 5. The CDR3 is made up of 15 amino acids. CDR3 in DNA: TGTGCCAGCAGCTTGGCCGGACAGGGGGTCCACGAGCAGTACTTC. Residues: CASSLAGQGVHEQYF.